Shown below are 28 T cell receptor beta chains from a single sample sequenced in a study of T cell responses to AZD1222 COVID-19 vaccine. Sequencing used immunoSEQ multiplex PCR; TCRdb keeps in-frame clones, though not all of them. The table records 90,000 to 120,000 clones, over 85% of them present only once. The material was peripheral blood, obtained on day 0 of AZD1222 vaccination. All receptors come from an adult in good health.

V is TRBV27 and J is TRBJ1-1; D gene unclear. The germline gives CDR1 MNHEY, CDR2 SMNVEV (reference sequence). With 3 bases removed from V and 5 bases from J, the gap between germline ends came to 10 bases. CDR3 length equals 13 residues. The CDR3, as DNA: TGTGCCAGCAGTTTGAGTTTGGTAACTGAAGCTTTCTTT. Its translation: CASSLSLVTEAFF.

This clone was detected only once. This chain uses TRBV19 with TRBJ2-1, with 7 bases lining up with TRBD2. Trimming cost V 3 bases and J 3 bases; bases outside gene matches: 5. The CDR3 extends over 15 amino acids. In germline, CDR1 is LNHDA, CDR2 SQIVND (reference sequence). CDR3 amino acids: CASSIAGVGYNEQFF. The CDR3 DNA sequence: TGTGCCAGTAGTATCGCGGGAGTTGGCTACAATGAGCAGTTCTTC.

The genes are TRBV6-5 and TRBJ2-7, with TRBD1 identical over 10 bases. From germline, CDR1 is MNHEY and CDR2 SVGAGI. There are 13 residues in the CDR3. V lost 6 bases and J lost 1; bases outside the gene matches: 0. This chain's CDR3 is CASRGQGSYEQYF. In DNA form, the CDR3 reads TGTGCCAGCAGGGGACAGGGGTCCTACGAGCAGTACTTC.

The table lists this clone with a few counts. The genes are TRBV7-9 and TRBJ1-4; D not certain. The CDR3 extends over 15 amino acids. V was pared by 8 bases and J by 6 bases, with 19 bases between. CDR1 is SEHNR, CDR2 FQNEAQ, per germline (reference sequence). The CDR3, as DNA: TGTGCCAGCGGCCTGTTCGTCAGCGGGGATGAAAAACTGTTTTTT. This gives the protein CASGLFVSGDEKLFF.

This clone was counted many times. The rearrangement links TRBV3-1 (or the pseudogene TRBV3-2) to TRBJ1-3, with TRBD1 matching 11 bases. The CDR3 is 19 amino acids. V dropped 1 base and J dropped 0; count of bases not matched to a gene: 8. The V gene's germline CDR1 is LGHDT and CDR2 YNNKEL (reference sequence). Here the CDR3 reads CASSQAGTGGPFSGNTIYF. The CDR3 bases are TGTGCCAGCAGCCAAGCGGGGACAGGGGGACCCTTCTCTGGAAACACCATATATTTT.

In DNA, the CDR3 is TGTGCCAGCAGCCCGCGACAGTCCTACGAGCAGTACTTC. It is translated as CASSPRQSYEQYF. The chain links TRBV5-6 to TRBJ2-7, with D possibly being TRBD1 (5 bases). Germline V gene lookup returns CDR1 SGHDT and CDR2 YYEEEE. Trimming removed 4 bases from V and 1 base from J, with 9 bases in between. The CDR3 sequence is 13 residues long.

This chain connects TRBV4-1 to TRBJ2-7; 8 nucleotides align to TRBD2. The V gene's germline CDR1 is MGHRA and CDR2 YSYEKL. The CDR3 extends over 14 amino acids. V trimming: 4 bases; J trimming: 6 bases; junction bases outside the gene matches: 8. CDR3 loop: CASSRVREEAEQYF. For the CDR3, the DNA is TGCGCCAGCAGCCGAGTGCGGGAGGAGGCCGAGCAGTACTTC.

Here the CDR3 DNA reads TGTGCCAGCAGCCAAAAGGGACTTATGAAGGACTGGGAATCCTACGAGCAGTACTTC. This translates into CASSQKGLMKDWESYEQYF. V is TRBV4-2 and J is TRBJ2-7; D may be TRBD2 (6 bases). CDR3 length equals 19 residues. Germline V gives CDR1 LGHNA, CDR2 YNFKEQ. The germline V and J ends were trimmed by 2 bases and 1 base, with 24 bases remaining between them.

The rearrangement joins TRBV6-5 to TRBJ1-6; D unresolved. Germline V lookup: CDR1 MNHEY, CDR2 SVGAGI. This CDR3 is 12 amino acids long. V lost 8 bases, J lost 7 bases, and 9 bases lay in between. The DNA for the CDR3 is TGTGCCAGCCGCCGGATGAATTCACCCCTCCACTTT. Encoded protein: CASRRMNSPLHF.

The chain has TRBV28 and TRBJ1-5, with TRBD1 identical over 7 bases. This CDR3 spans 17 amino acids. J gave up 7 bases and V 1 base, and 13 bases lay outside the gene matches. CDR1 MDHEN and CDR2 SYDVKM come from the germline V gene. The chain's CDR3 is CASSLSLGGGAGQPQHF. The CDR3 nucleotides read TGTGCCAGCAGTTTATCCCTGGGAGGGGGCGCGGGGCAGCCCCAGCATTTT.

The chain links TRBV18 to TRBJ2-7; tentative D call: TRBD2 (5 bases). Germline assignment: CDR1 KGHSH and CDR2 LQKENI. The CDR3 runs to 15 residues. V dropped 3 bases and J dropped 2 bases, with 14 bases sitting between them. DNA of the CDR3: TGTGCCAGCTCACCCCTTGTGAGGGCGCCCTACGAGCAGTACTTC. This translates into CASSPLVRAPYEQYF.

This clone appeared a single time. This chain joins TRBV11-3 and TRBJ2-5; D not certain. Looked up from germline, CDR1 is SGHNT and CDR2 is YENEEA. This CDR3 region has 13 residues. V lost 5 bases and J 2 bases, leaving 9 bases between the germline ends. The CDR3 DNA follows: TGTGCCAGCAGCACCTATCTTCAAGAGACCCAGTACTTC. It specifies CASSTYLQETQYF.

V gene TRBV19 combines with J gene TRBJ2-3, with D possibly matching TRBD2 (5 bases). CDR1 is LNHDA and CDR2 is SQIVND in the germline V gene (reference sequence). V lost 8 bases and J 4 bases, leaving 22 bases between the germline ends. This CDR3 has 16 amino acids. The CDR3 sequence: CASDGGIGRKADTQYF. In DNA, the CDR3 is TGTGCCAGTGACGGAGGCATCGGGCGGAAGGCAGATACGCAGTATTTT. The full variable domain, in which reference TRBV19 and TRBJ2-3 provide the parts outside the CDR3, is DGGITQSPKYLFRKEGQNVTLSCEQNLNHDAMYWYRQDPGQGLRLIYYSQIVNDFQKGDIAEGYSVSREKKESFPLTVTSAQKNPTAFYLCASDGGIGRKADTQYFGPGTRLTVL.

J is TRBJ2-7 and V is TRBV2; 10 bases are a match to TRBD2. Unmatched junction bases numbered 10, after V lost 6 bases and J lost 2 bases. Germline assignment: CDR1 SNHLY and CDR2 FYNNEI. The CDR3 has 16 amino acids. The CDR3 reads CASRELAGGNPYEQYF. The CDR3 DNA reads as TGTGCCAGCAGGGAGTTAGCGGGAGGTAACCCCTACGAGCAGTACTTC.

The CDR3 DNA follows: TGTGCCAGCTCACAGGGCCGGAACGAGCAGTACTTC. Translating gives CASSQGRNEQYF. V usage is TRBV18 and J usage is TRBJ2-7; D remains ambiguous. Trimming removed 4 bases from V and 5 bases from J, with 9 bases in between. This CDR3 has 12 amino acids. CDR1 is KGHSH, CDR2 LQKENI, per germline. The entire variable domain, with the rest obtained from reference TRBV18 and TRBJ2-7, is as follows: NAGVMQNPRHLVRRRGQEARLRCSPMKGHSHVYWYRQLPEEGLKFMVYLQKENIIDESGMPKERFSAEFPKEGPSILRIQQVVRGDSAAYFCASSQGRNEQYFGPGTRLTVT.

The V and J genes are TRBV7-9 and TRBJ2-7, with no clear D. The germline gives CDR1 SEHNR, CDR2 FQNEAQ (reference sequence). The CDR3 extends over 14 amino acids. V lost 2 bases and J 6 bases, leaving 14 bases between the germline ends. The CDR3 is CASSLKGDRIEQYF. The CDR3 DNA is TGTGCCAGCAGCTTAAAGGGCGATCGGATCGAGCAGTACTTC.

This chain joins TRBV4-1 and TRBJ2-4; 13 bases match TRBD2. Germline CDR1 is MGHRA and CDR2 is YSYEKL. This CDR3 spans 15 amino acids. The ends lost 4 bases at V and 11 bases at J; junction bases unmatched: 8. CDR3 sequence: CASSPPGLAGEVQYF. The CDR3, as DNA: TGCGCCAGCAGCCCCCCAGGACTAGCGGGAGAGGTTCAGTACTTC.

The V gene is TRBV27, the J gene TRBJ2-5; 7 bases map to TRBD2. Germline V gene data show CDR1 as MNHEY and CDR2 as SMNVEV (reference sequence). The CDR3 length is 15 residues. V was clipped by 7 bases and J by 2 bases; unmatched bases: 10. CDR3 sequence reads: CASTPIAGRQETQYF. The CDR3 region has the DNA TGTGCCAGCACCCCCATAGCGGGCAGACAAGAGACCCAGTACTTC.

V is TRBV21-1 and J is TRBJ1-4. TRBV21-1 is a recognized pseudogene. The CDR3 has 13 amino acids. The CDR3 coding sequence is TGTGCCAGCATAAACAGGGAGGATGAAAAACTGTTTTTT. Amino acids: CASINREDEKLFF.

This chain joins TRBV11-3 and TRBJ1-6, with D perhaps TRBD1 (5 bases). The germline V gene has CDR1 SGHNT and CDR2 YENEEA. Trimming pared 3 bases from V and 6 bases from J, leaving 18 bases between. The CDR3 covers 17 residues. CDR3 DNA sequence: TGTGCCAGCAGCTTCTCGTCCCGGGGGTCGAGTAATTCACCCCTCCACTTT. Translation gives CASSFSSRGSSNSPLHF. The entire variable domain, with the rest obtained from reference TRBV11-3 and TRBJ1-6, is as follows: EAGVVQSPRYKIIEKKQPVAFWCNPISGHNTLYWYLQNLGQGPELLIRYENEEAVDDSQLPKDRFSAERLKGVDSTLKIQPAELGDSAVYLCASSFSSRGSSNSPLHFGNGTRLTVT.

V usage is TRBV18 and J usage is TRBJ1-4; perhaps TRBD1 as D (5 bases). Germline-derived CDR1 and CDR2 are KGHSH and LQKENI. V was trimmed by 3 bases and J by 8 bases, leaving 13 bases between them. The CDR3 spans 14 residues. In DNA, the CDR3 is TGTGCCAGCTCACCGGGGGGGATCACAGAAAAACTGTTTTTT. It encodes CASSPGGITEKLFF.

The chain joins TRBV9 to TRBJ2-1; D may be TRBD2 (5 bases). The CDR3 contains 15 residues. Between the trimmed V and J ends, which lost 3 bases and 0 bases, there was a span of 10 bases. In germline, CDR1 is SGDLS, CDR2 YYNGEE. CDR3 coding DNA: TGTGCCAGCAGCGGTGGTGGGAGCTCCTACAATGAGCAGTTCTTC. Translation gives CASSGGGSSYNEQFF.

V usage is TRBV28 and J usage is TRBJ1-2; D is undetermined. The ends were cut back, 6 bases at V and 0 bases at J, with 14 bases in the middle. The germline gives CDR1 MDHEN, CDR2 SYDVKM. There are 15 residues in the CDR3. The DNA for the CDR3 is TGTGCCAGCAGCCACCTTGTCCGAACTAACTATGGCTACACCTTC. This gives the protein CASSHLVRTNYGYTF.

This rearrangement joins TRBV29-1 to TRBJ2-2; 8 bases agree with TRBD2. Trimming cost V 5 bases and J 2 bases; bases outside gene matches: 10. The CDR3 has 16 amino acids. CDR1 is SQVTM and CDR2 is ANQGSEA in the germline V gene. CDR3 region: CSVSGGRYGNTGELFF. In DNA form, the CDR3 reads TGCAGCGTTTCGGGCGGGAGGTATGGTAACACCGGGGAGCTGTTTTTT.

The J gene is TRBJ2-1, the V gene TRBV14; 10 bases map to TRBD2. CDR1 SGHDN and CDR2 FVKESK come from the germline V gene. V shed 2 bases, J shed 4 bases, and the junction held 2 bases outside the gene matches. There are 15 residues in the CDR3. The CDR3, as DNA: TGTGCCAGCAGCCAACTAGCGGGAGTTTACAATGAGCAGTTCTTC. Translated: CASSQLAGVYNEQFF.

CDR3 bases: TGCAGCGTCCTGCACGGACAGGGAAGGGTGAACACTGAAGCTTTCTTT. Its protein product is CSVLHGQGRVNTEAFF. The chain uses TRBV29-1 and TRBJ1-1; 8 positions match TRBD1. The germline gives CDR1 SQVTM, CDR2 ANQGSEA. The CDR3 totals 16 residues. Unmatched junction bases numbered 12, after V lost 6 bases and J lost 0 bases.

The rearrangement links TRBV11-2 to TRBJ2-5; TRBD2 agrees at 8 bases. V was pared by 5 bases and J by 4 bases, with 12 bases of the junction left unmatched. The CDR3 length is 16 residues. The germline gives CDR1 SGHAT, CDR2 FQNNGV. The CDR3 bases are TGTGCCAGCAGCCGACTCGGGACTAGATTAAGAGAGACCCAGTACTTC. The encoded protein is CASSRLGTRLRETQYF.

The J gene is TRBJ1-2, the V gene TRBV5-4, with D tentatively TRBD1 (5 bases). This CDR3 region has 14 residues. Trimming cost V 2 bases and J 6 bases, with 14 bases left between them. Per the germline V gene, CDR1 is SGHNT and CDR2 is YYREEE (reference sequence). Written as DNA, the CDR3 is TGTGCCAGCAGCTTACCGGGGGGGTACAATGGCTACACCTTC. This codes for CASSLPGGYNGYTF.